These T cell receptor beta chains were read from a single sample in a study of identical twins. From the 5' RACE reads, TCRdb called clonotypes with MiXCR, one entry per CDR3 protein. This table holds hundreds of thousands of distinct CDR3 sequences, roughly 12% found once. These data also formed part of another study, on yellow fever vaccine responses in identical twins.

The sequenced sample consisted of CD8+ T cells sorted from blood. Every receptor here comes from a woman under 30 in good health. CDR3s include the opening cysteine and the closing phenylalanine or tryptophan. Fields, in order: V gene, J gene, clone size, D gene, CDR3 protein, CDR3 DNA. A D gene is named only where the DNA matches it firmly. Clone size is given for some rows only: seen once, a few or many times, or a class if the clone is expanded.

TRBV6-5	TRBJ1-2	-	-	CASSLQGSPYGYTF	TGTGCCAGCAGTTTACAGGGTTCGCCCTATGGCTACACCTTC
TRBV6-1	TRBJ2-1	few	TRBD2	CASRPTSGYSYNEQFF	TGTGCCAGCAGACCTACTAGCGGGTACTCCTACAATGAGCAGTTCTTC
TRBV11-2	TRBJ2-1	-	TRBD2	CASSSAGDSYNKQFF	TGTGCCAGCAGCTCAGCGGGGGACTCCTACAATAAGCAGTTCTTC
TRBV12-3/TRBV12-4	TRBJ1-6	-	-	CASRNYNSPLHF	TGTGCCAGCAGAAACTATAATTCACCCCTCCACTTT
TRBV29-1	TRBJ1-1	many	-	CSDGNFAFF	TGCAGCGACGGCAATTTCGCTTTCTTT
TRBV3-1	TRBJ1-2	-	TRBD1	CASSQEAGGGYTF	TGTGCCAGCAGCCAAGAAGCAGGGGGCGGCTACACCTTC
TRBV4-1	TRBJ2-1	few	TRBD1	CASSLEQGTSSYNEQFF	TGCGCCAGCAGCCTAGAACAGGGGACGAGCTCCTACAATGAGCAGTTCTTC
TRBV2	TRBJ2-1	-	TRBD1	CARGGTGYYNEQFF	TGTGCCAGAGGAGGGACAGGCTATTACAATGAGCAGTTCTTC
TRBV20-1	TRBJ2-5	few	-	CSASGEAQETQYF	TGCAGTGCTAGCGGGGAGGCTCAAGAGACCCAGTACTTC
TRBV6-5	TRBJ2-5	few	TRBD1	CASSYGDSSSSHF	TGTGCCAGCAGTTACGGGGACAGTTCGTCCTCGCACTTC
TRBV7-8	TRBJ2-1	-	TRBD1	CASSLAGQGANEQFF	TGTGCCAGCAGCTTAGCCGGACAGGGGGCTAATGAGCAGTTCTTC
TRBV7-9	TRBJ1-1	many	-	CASSLATGPNTEAFF	TGTGCCAGCAGCTTAGCGACAGGACCGAACACTGAAGCTTTCTTT
TRBV19	TRBJ2-7	many	-	CASSNGPRTPHEQYF	TGTGCCAGTAGTAACGGGCCTCGAACCCCCCACGAGCAGTACTTC
TRBV4-1	TRBJ2-7	-	-	CASSQDWAEGEQYF	TGCGCCAGCAGCCAAGACTGGGCAGAAGGCGAGCAGTACTTC
TRBV4-2	TRBJ1-1	many	TRBD1	CASSPDRDTEAFF	TGTGCCAGCAGCCCCGACAGGGACACTGAAGCTTTCTTT
TRBV29-1	TRBJ1-2	few	TRBD1	CSVEDLDRGRGYTF	TGCAGCGTTGAAGATCTGGACAGGGGCCGGGGCTACACCTTC
TRBV2	TRBJ2-5	few	-	CASSGPDYQETQYF	TGTGCCAGCAGTGGACCGGACTACCAAGAGACCCAGTACTTC
TRBV14	TRBJ2-1	-	TRBD2	CASSQDYGGRGYNEQFF	TGTGCCAGCAGCCAAGATTACGGCGGGAGGGGGTACAATGAGCAGTTCTTC
TRBV7-6	TRBJ2-1	few	TRBD2	CASSLEAVASGLNEQFF	TGTGCCAGCAGCTTAGAGGCGGTGGCTAGCGGGCTCAATGAGCAGTTCTTC
TRBV5-1	TRBJ2-7	few	TRBD1	CASSSTGVFEQYF	TGCGCCAGCAGCTCGACAGGGGTCTTCGAGCAGTACTTC
TRBV10-3	TRBJ2-2	many	TRBD2	CAISDMGLAGREKNTGELFF	TGTGCCATCAGTGATATGGGACTAGCGGGCCGAGAGAAGAACACCGGGGAGCTGTTTTTT
TRBV10-3	TRBJ1-5	few	-	CAISEGGVGNSVSNQPQHF	TGTGCCATCAGTGAAGGAGGGGTGGGGAATTCGGTCAGCAATCAGCCCCAGCATTTT
TRBV2	TRBJ2-7	few	-	CASRDSSFSYEQYF	TGTGCCAGCAGGGACAGTTCGTTCTCCTACGAGCAGTACTTC
TRBV29-1	TRBJ1-2	few	-	CSGHREGDRYTF	TGCAGCGGACACAGGGAGGGCGATCGCTACACCTTC
TRBV20-1	TRBJ2-5	few	TRBD2	CSARDPLKGLAGGALETQYF	TGCAGTGCTAGAGATCCCCTCAAAGGACTAGCGGGAGGAGCGTTGGAGACCCAGTACTTC
TRBV5-6	TRBJ1-4	once	TRBD1	CASSWETGQGNEKLFF	TGTGCCAGCAGCTGGGAGACGGGACAGGGGAATGAAAAACTGTTTTTT
TRBV12-3/TRBV12-4	TRBJ2-1	many	TRBD2	CASSLMSSGRRNEQFF	TGTGCCAGCAGTTTAATGTCTAGCGGGAGGCGTAATGAGCAGTTCTTC
TRBV9	TRBJ2-1	few	-	CASNRGLAHEQFF	TGTGCCAGCAACCGCGGGCTAGCCCATGAGCAGTTCTTC
TRBV12-3/TRBV12-4	TRBJ2-2	-	-	CASSLALHTGELFF	TGTGCCAGCAGTTTAGCCCTTCACACCGGGGAGCTGTTTTTT
TRBV20-1	TRBJ1-4	few	-	CSARGRGGAVSVPNEKLFF	TGCAGTGCTAGAGGCCGTGGGGGCGCGGTTTCTGTACCTAATGAAAAACTGTTTTTT
TRBV29-1	TRBJ2-1	-	-	CSVEGVGGYNEQFF	TGCAGCGTTGAAGGGGTAGGGGGATACAATGAGCAGTTCTTC
TRBV5-1	TRBJ2-3	few	TRBD2	CASSPRRGNTDTQYF	TGCGCCAGCTCTCCCCGGCGGGGGAACACAGATACGCAGTATTTT
TRBV27	TRBJ2-2	-	-	CASSLELGTGELFF	TGTGCCAGCAGTTTGGAACTCGGGACCGGGGAGCTGTTTTTT
TRBV14	TRBJ2-3	few	TRBD2	CASSQDLSGRQYF	TGTGCCAGCAGCCAAGACCTTAGCGGGAGACAGTATTTT
TRBV28	TRBJ2-1	-	-	CASSLSSWYEQFF	TGTGCCAGCAGTCTCTCGAGCTGGTATGAGCAGTTCTTC